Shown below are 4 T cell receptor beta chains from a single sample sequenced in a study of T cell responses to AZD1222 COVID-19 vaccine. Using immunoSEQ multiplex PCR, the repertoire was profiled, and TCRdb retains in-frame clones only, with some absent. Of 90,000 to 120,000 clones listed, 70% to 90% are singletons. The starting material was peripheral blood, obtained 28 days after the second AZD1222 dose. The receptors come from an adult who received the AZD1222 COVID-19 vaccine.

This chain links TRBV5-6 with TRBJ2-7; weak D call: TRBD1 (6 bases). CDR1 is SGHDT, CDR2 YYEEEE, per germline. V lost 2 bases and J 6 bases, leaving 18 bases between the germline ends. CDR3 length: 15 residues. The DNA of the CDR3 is TGTGCCAGCAGCTTACGACGCGGACAGCGCGGCGAGCAGTACTTC. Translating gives CASSLRRGQRGEQYF.

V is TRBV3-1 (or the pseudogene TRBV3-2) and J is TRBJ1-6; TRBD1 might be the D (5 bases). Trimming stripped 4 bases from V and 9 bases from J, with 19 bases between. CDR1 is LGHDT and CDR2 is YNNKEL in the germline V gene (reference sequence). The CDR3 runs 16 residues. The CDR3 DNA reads TGTGCCAGCAGCCGAGGGACTTCCGCGTCAGGTTCACCCCTCCACTTT. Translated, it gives CASSRGTSASGSPLHF.

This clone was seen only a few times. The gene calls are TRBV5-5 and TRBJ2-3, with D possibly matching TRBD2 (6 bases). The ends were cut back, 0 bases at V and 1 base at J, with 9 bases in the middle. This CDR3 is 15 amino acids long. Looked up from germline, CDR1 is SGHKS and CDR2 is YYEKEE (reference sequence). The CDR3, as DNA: TGTGCCAGCAGCTTGGCCCGGAGGGGCACAGATACGCAGTATTTT. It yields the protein CASSLARRGTDTQYF.

The CDR3 nucleotides are TGTGCCAGCAGCTTAGATCAGGCGAGTAGCACAGATACGCAGTATTTT. Its translation: CASSLDQASSTDTQYF. The rearrangement links TRBV11-2 to TRBJ2-3; D is unresolved. V was trimmed by 0 bases and J by 0 bases, leaving 10 bases between them. The CDR3 runs to 16 residues. The V gene's germline CDR1 is SGHAT and CDR2 FQNNGV.